This TCR beta chain was observed in a study of regulatory T cells in long-lasting Graves disease. A remark on this clonotype: This may come from a read error, since a much larger clone is one base off.

The time point: newly diagnosed GD, antithyroid drugs for less than 3 months. The TCR library was prepared using RNA isolated from PBMCs. HTBI primers from iRepertoire and Arm-PCR of CDR3 regions yielded the TCR beta libraries. TCRdb re-derived calls from the multiplex PCR reads in MiXCR, one entry per CDR3 protein. The sample records about 500,000 distinct CDR3 sequences, around 13% being singletons. Looked up from germline, CDR1 is MNHEY and CDR2 is SVGEGT. J gave up 7 bases and V 2 bases, and 17 bases lay outside the gene matches. This CDR3 spans 18 amino acids. The same sample was also used in a study of T cells in Graves' hyperthyroidism and ophthalmopathy.

V and J are TRBV6-2 or TRBV6-3 and TRBJ2-7; TRBD2 matches 10 bases. The specimen comprised peripheral blood mononuclear cells (PBMCs), sampled at new diagnosis, from a patient treated with antithyroid drugs. The TCR was taken from a woman aged 25 to 45 with Graves disease. The DNA for the CDR3 is TGTGCCAGCAGTTACACTGCCGCTAGCGGGAGCCCCTTGGATGAGCAGTACTTC. It encodes CASSYTAASGSPLDEQYF.